These 32 T cell receptor beta chains came from one sample sequenced in a study of spatial heterogeneity in lung cancer. MiXCR, applied by TCRdb to the 5' RACE reads, yields one record per CDR3 protein. The top ten hold about 13% of the sample, which has tens of thousands of distinct CDR3 sequences, 6.9% seen once. Time point in this sample: sample taken at primary tumor resection. Whole RNA obtained from tumor, nontumor lung or frozen PBMC underwent sequencing without sorting. Specimen: PBMCs, collected at surgery. These receptors were taken from a male donor with early-stage non-small cell lung cancer.

The chain is built from TRBV12-3 or TRBV12-4 and TRBJ1-5; D ambiguous. This CDR3 has 14 amino acids. V lost 8 bases, J lost 2 bases, and 13 bases lay in between. The CDR3 spells CASGPLGGNQPQHF. Written as DNA, the CDR3 is TGTGCCAGCGGACCTTTGGGTGGCAATCAGCCCCAGCATTTT.

At least ten counts were recorded for this clonotype. This chain uses TRBV5-1 with TRBJ2-2; D call uncertain. Trimming shortened V by 2 bases and J by 4 bases, and 6 bases separated the two germline ends. This CDR3 comprises 13 residues. Germline assignment: CDR1 SGHRS and CDR2 YFSETQ. CDR3 DNA sequence: TGCGCCAGCAGCTTCGTAGGCACCGGGGAGCTGTTTTTT. Encoded protein: CASSFVGTGELFF.

This clonotype came up many times. The chain joins TRBV19 to TRBJ2-1; TRBD2 matches at 7 bases. Germline lookup yields CDR1 LNHDA and CDR2 SQIVND (reference sequence). V lost 10 bases, J lost 4 bases, and 10 bases stayed unmatched. The CDR3 consists of 14 residues. CDR3 region: CATRLGGGYNEQFF. The DNA of the CDR3 is TGTGCCACCCGCCTAGGCGGGGGTTACAATGAGCAGTTCTTC.

This clonotype counts as medium-sized (0.01 to 0.1%). The chain links TRBV10-3 to TRBJ2-2; D is unclear. Germline CDR1 is ENHRY and CDR2 is SYGVKD. With 6 bases removed from V and 8 bases from J, the gap between germline ends came to 13 bases. The CDR3 has 13 residues. In nucleotides, the CDR3 is TGTGCCATCAGCGAGACATCCAAGGGGGAGCTGTTTTTT. This gives the protein CAISETSKGELFF.

This clonotype was seen at least ten times. This chain connects TRBV12-3 or TRBV12-4 to TRBJ1-5; 8 nucleotides align to TRBD1. V lost 7 bases, J lost 6 bases, and 14 bases stayed unmatched. The CDR3 runs to 16 residues. Here the CDR3 reads CASTKADRVGSQPQHF. CDR3 nucleotides: TGTGCCAGCACAAAGGCGGACAGGGTGGGGAGTCAGCCCCAGCATTTT.

In its sample, this clonotype was seen many times. The V gene is TRBV6-2 or TRBV6-3, the J gene TRBJ2-7, with D hard to call. Germline loops: CDR1 MNHEY, CDR2 SVGEGT. This CDR3 has 11 residues. V lost 5 bases, J lost 1 base, and 3 bases lay in between. The CDR3 bases are TGTGCCAGCAGTGTTTCCTACGAGCAGTACTTC. Translating it yields CASSVSYEQYF.

This clonotype was counted many times. The V and J genes are TRBV11-2 and TRBJ2-2; 8 positions agree with TRBD2. Germline V gene lookup returns CDR1 SGHAT and CDR2 FQNNGV. With 6 bases clipped from V and 4 bases from J, the junction kept 7 bases outside the gene matches. The CDR3 has 15 amino acids. CDR3 sequence: CASSTPAGGTGELFF. The CDR3 region has the DNA TGTGCCAGCAGTACCCCGGCGGGGGGCACCGGGGAGCTGTTTTTT.

This clonotype was counted at least ten times. V gene TRBV20-1 combines with J gene TRBJ2-7; D is uncertain. V was shortened by 3 bases and J by 6 bases, with 9 bases between the two germline ends. The CDR3 spans 11 residues. Germline V gene sequence: CDR1 DFQATT, CDR2 SNEGSKA (reference sequence). Here the CDR3 DNA reads TGCAGTGCTAGCGATTTGTTCGAGCAGTACGTC. Its protein is CSASDLFEQYV.

The rearrangement uses TRBV2 and TRBJ2-1, with a possible D match to TRBD2 (5 bases). There are 12 residues in the CDR3. V was shortened by 7 bases and J by 8 bases, with 12 bases between the two germline ends. Germline V CDR1 and CDR2: SNHLY, FYNNEI. In DNA, the CDR3 is TGTGCCAGCAACGGCGGGTTAGATGAGCAGTTCTTC. This gives the protein CASNGGLDEQFF. Supplemented by reference TRBV2 and TRBJ2-1, the full variable domain reads EPEVTQTPSHQVTQMGQEVILRCVPISNHLYFYWYRQILGQKVEFLVSFYNNEISEKSEIFDDQFSVERPDGSNFTLKIRSTKLEDSAMYFCASNGGLDEQFFGPGTRLTVL.

This clonotype was counted at least ten times. The chain has TRBV20-1 and TRBJ2-1, with 8 positions matching TRBD1. Trimming removed 4 bases from V and 5 bases from J; junction bases left unmatched: 7. This CDR3 is 14 amino acids long. Germline V lookup: CDR1 DFQATT, CDR2 SNEGSKA (reference sequence). The CDR3 loop reads CSATRQGRDNEQFF. The CDR3 DNA is TGCAGTGCTACGCGACAGGGGAGAGACAATGAGCAGTTCTTC.

This clonotype has at least ten counts. The chain recombines TRBV2 with TRBJ2-2; D gene uncertain. Per germline, CDR1 SNHLY and CDR2 FYNNEI. Trimming shortened V by 3 bases and J by 3 bases, and 11 bases separated the two germline ends. The CDR3 has 15 residues. DNA for the CDR3: TGTGCCAGCAGTGAGTGGAGTTTGGACACCGGGGAGCTGTTTTTT. Its translation is CASSEWSLDTGELFF. The variable domain in full, completed from reference TRBV2 and TRBJ2-2, reads EPEVTQTPSHQVTQMGQEVILRCVPISNHLYFYWYRQILGQKVEFLVSFYNNEISEKSEIFDDQFSVERPDGSNFTLKIRSTKLEDSAMYFCASSEWSLDTGELFFGEGSRLTVL.

Only a few counts were recorded for this clonotype. The rearrangement uses TRBV20-1 and TRBJ2-1, with 7 bases fitting TRBD2. There are 18 residues in the CDR3. Trimming removed 3 bases from V and 1 base from J; junction bases left unmatched: 15. Germline-derived CDR1 and CDR2 are DFQATT and SNEGSKA (reference sequence). The CDR3 loop is CSARGGLTSLRSYNEQFF. For the CDR3, the DNA is TGCAGTGCTAGGGGGGGACTAACCTCATTACGGTCCTACAATGAGCAGTTCTTC.

Ten or more counts support this clonotype. V gene TRBV2 combines with J gene TRBJ2-3; D is unclear. Trimming took off 5 bases at V and 2 bases at J, with 11 bases between the two ends. CDR3 size: 14 residues. Germline values: CDR1 SNHLY, CDR2 FYNNEI. CDR3 DNA sequence: TGTGCCAGCAGTTTAGGCAGCTCCACAGATACGCAGTATTTT. Encoded protein: CASSLGSSTDTQYF.

This clonotype occurred many times. The chain couples TRBV11-2 to TRBJ2-3, with a possible D match to TRBD1 (5 bases). Germline V CDR1 and CDR2: SGHAT, FQNNGV. V dropped 1 base and J dropped 1 base, with 9 bases sitting between them. CDR3 size: 15 residues. The DNA for the CDR3 is TGTGCCAGCAGCTTAGGCCAACAGGGCACAGATACGCAGTATTTT. Its protein is CASSLGQQGTDTQYF.

This clonotype showed up just a few times. V usage is TRBV5-1 and J usage is TRBJ2-7; D gene unclear. The V end lost 4 bases, the J end lost 0 bases, and 11 bases lay between the germline ends. This CDR3 spans 14 amino acids. Germline CDR1 is SGHRS and CDR2 is YFSETQ. The CDR3 DNA is TGCGCCAGCAGCCCTCAGACGAGCTCCTACGAGCAGTACTTC. Translated: CASSPQTSSYEQYF.

This clonotype was recorded many times. V is TRBV6-5 and J is TRBJ1-3; D is uncertain. This CDR3 is built from 15 residues. Germline assignment: CDR1 MNHEY and CDR2 SVGAGI. V was shortened by 2 bases and J by 0 bases, with 8 bases between the two germline ends. This CDR3 reads CASSYGLNSGNTIYF. In DNA form, the CDR3 reads TGTGCCAGCAGTTACGGGCTGAACTCTGGAAACACCATATATTTT.

This clonotype was seen ten or more times. The chain combines TRBV7-9 with TRBJ2-3; perhaps TRBD2 as D (5 bases). The CDR3 runs to 13 residues. Germline V gene data show CDR1 as SEHNR and CDR2 as FQNEAQ (reference sequence). Trimming cost V 4 bases and J 1 base, with 6 bases left between them. The CDR3: CASSSAGTDTQYF. DNA for the CDR3: TGTGCCAGCAGCTCAGCGGGCACAGATACGCAGTATTTT.

V and J are TRBV29-1 and TRBJ1-2, with D unresolved. The CDR3 consists of 14 residues. Germline V CDR1 and CDR2: SQVTM, ANQGSEA. V was pared by 3 bases and J by 4 bases, with 15 bases between. The CDR3 is CSVESGLVGYGYTF. The CDR3 DNA reads TGCAGCGTTGAGTCGGGGTTAGTGGGCTATGGCTACACCTTC.

This clonotype was found many times. The chain joins TRBV19 to TRBJ1-5, with unresolved D. V dropped 5 bases and J dropped 6 bases, with 11 bases sitting between them. Per the germline V gene, CDR1 is LNHDA and CDR2 is SQIVND (reference sequence). The CDR3 has 13 residues. In DNA form, the CDR3 reads TGTGCCAGTAGTTTCCAGTTGCGTCAGCCCCAGCATTTT. As protein: CASSFQLRQPQHF.

This clonotype is medium-sized in the sample. The chain couples TRBV2 to TRBJ2-7; 10 bases are shared with TRBD1. The V and J ends lost 6 bases and 2 bases, in that order; junction bases with no gene match: 4. Germline V gene data show CDR1 as SNHLY and CDR2 as FYNNEI. This CDR3 contains 14 residues. CDR3 residues: CASSIDRGPYEQYV. The CDR3 nucleotides are TGTGCCAGCAGCATAGACAGGGGGCCCTACGAGCAGTACGTC.

This clonotype was seen at least ten times. The chain combines TRBV11-2 with TRBJ2-5; D perhaps matches TRBD1 (6 bases). With 5 bases removed from V and 10 bases from J, the gap between germline ends came to 20 bases. Germline V CDR1 and CDR2: SGHAT, FQNNGV. This CDR3 region has 14 residues. CDR3 amino acids: CASSPYWDGQFQYF. CDR3 sequence (DNA): TGTGCCAGCAGCCCCTACTGGGACGGACAGTTCCAGTACTTC.

The CDR3 here is CASSYAGRVTDTQYF. The CDR3 nucleotides are TGTGCCAGCAGTTATGCGGGGAGAGTCACAGATACGCAGTATTTT. V and J are TRBV28 and TRBJ2-3, with D possibly being TRBD2 (6 bases). The CDR3 extends over 15 amino acids. Trimming took 4 bases from V and 2 from J, leaving 13 bases between them. The germline CDR1 and CDR2 sequences are MDHEN and SYDVKM. The complete variable domain, with remaining parts taken from reference TRBV28 and TRBJ2-3, reads DVKVTQSSRYLVKRTGEKVFLECVQDMDHENMFWYRQDPGLGLRLIYFSYDVKMKEKGDIPEGYSVSREKKERFSLILESASTNQTSMYLCASSYAGRVTDTQYFGPGTRLTVL.

Many counts were recorded for this clonotype. The genes are TRBV2 and TRBJ2-7, with D uncertain. Germline V gives CDR1 SNHLY, CDR2 FYNNEI. The CDR3 spans 15 residues. V lost 3 bases, J lost 2 bases, and 14 bases lay in between. The CDR3 sequence: CASSDDKAFPYEQYF. CDR3 DNA sequence: TGTGCCAGCAGTGACGACAAGGCCTTTCCCTACGAGCAGTACTTC. Complete variable domain (other parts from reference TRBV2 and TRBJ2-7): EPEVTQTPSHQVTQMGQEVILRCVPISNHLYFYWYRQILGQKVEFLVSFYNNEISEKSEIFDDQFSVERPDGSNFTLKIRSTKLEDSAMYFCASSDDKAFPYEQYFGPGTRLTVT.

This clonotype has ten or more counts. The chain links TRBV14 to TRBJ2-5; 14 nucleotides line up with TRBD2. The germline CDR1 and CDR2 sequences are SGHDN and FVKESK. V shed 3 bases and J 2 bases; nucleotides not matched to a gene: 2. The CDR3 contains 16 residues. The CDR3 is CASSHWTSGRQETQYF. CDR3 sequence (DNA): TGTGCCAGCAGCCACTGGACTAGCGGGAGGCAAGAGACCCAGTACTTC.

This clonotype has ten or more counts. This chain uses TRBV5-1 with TRBJ2-6, with D uncertain. CDR3 size: 15 residues. CDR1 and CDR2 (germline): SGHRS, YFSETQ. V lost 6 bases to trimming and J lost 3 bases, with 13 bases between them. The CDR3 protein is CASTIWGGGANVLTF. CDR3 sequence (DNA): TGCGCCAGCACCATTTGGGGTGGTGGGGCCAACGTCCTGACTTTC.

This clonotype was found many times. The gene calls are TRBV10-1 and TRBJ2-2; 8 bases align to TRBD1. CDR3 size: 15 residues. CDR1 and CDR2 from the germline V gene are WNHNN and SYGVQD (reference sequence). V shed 5 bases and J 0 bases; nucleotides not matched to a gene: 2. The CDR3 nucleotides read TGCGCCAGCAGTCCACAGGGGGCGAACACCGGGGAGCTGTTTTTT. It is translated as CASSPQGANTGELFF.

The sample holds many counts of this clonotype. It is unclear where the CDR3 begins or ends on the DNA, so no DNA is shown, and the CDR3 is as TCRdb lists it. The chain recombines TRBV5-6 with TRBJ2-7; the table's D call of TRBD2 was not tested on the DNA. Including both end residues, the CDR3 is 12 amino acids long. CDR1 SGHDT and CDR2 YYEEEE come from the germline V gene. This CDR3 is CASSFAAGALYF.

This clonotype came up many times. CDR3 amino acids: CATSRDNYGYTF. DNA for the CDR3: TGTGCCACAAGCCGGGACAACTATGGCTACACCTTC. V gene TRBV12-3 or TRBV12-4 combines with J gene TRBJ1-2; a weak D match, TRBD1 (5 bases). V shed 10 bases and J shed 2 bases, with 11 bases lying between them. The CDR3 runs 12 residues.

There are a few counts of this clonotype. The V and J genes are TRBV7-2 and TRBJ2-7; TRBD1 or TRBD2 may be the D gene (6 bases each). Germline V lookup: CDR1 SGHTA, CDR2 FQGNSA. The CDR3 spans 14 residues. The V end lost 6 bases, the J end lost 6 bases, and 18 bases lay between the germline ends. This chain's CDR3 is CASSIGIRGGEQYF. The DNA of the CDR3 is TGTGCCAGCAGTATTGGGATCAGGGGAGGCGAGCAGTACTTC.

The chain carries TRBV5-6 and TRBJ1-1; 8 bases fit TRBD1. The CDR3 has 17 amino acids. Germline V lookup: CDR1 SGHDT, CDR2 YYEEEE. V shed 0 bases, J shed 4 bases, and the junction held 11 bases outside the gene matches. The DNA for the CDR3 is TGTGCCAGCAGCTTGGCGTTTAACGGGACAGGAGCCACTGAAGCTTTCTTT. It is translated as CASSLAFNGTGATEAFF.

At least ten counts were recorded for this clonotype. J is TRBJ1-2 and V is TRBV2; 7 bases agree with TRBD1. Germline assignment: CDR1 SNHLY and CDR2 FYNNEI. Trimming cost V 5 bases and J 8 bases; bases outside gene matches: 11. The CDR3 loop spans 14 amino acids. The chain's CDR3 is CASSSLTGSGGYTF. The CDR3 DNA reads as TGTGCCAGCAGTTCATTGACAGGGAGCGGGGGCTACACCTTC. Based on the CDR3 plus reference TRBV2 and TRBJ1-2, the full variable domain is EPEVTQTPSHQVTQMGQEVILRCVPISNHLYFYWYRQILGQKVEFLVSFYNNEISEKSEIFDDQFSVERPDGSNFTLKIRSTKLEDSAMYFCASSSLTGSGGYTFGSGTRLTVV.

This rearrangement joins TRBV6-1 to TRBJ2-7; TRBD1 matches at 9 bases. The V segment lost 6 bases and the J segment 0 bases; nucleotides outside the gene matches: 6. The CDR3 consists of 15 residues. From germline, CDR1 is MNHNS and CDR2 SASEGT. The CDR3, as DNA: TGTGCCAGCAGCCCCCGGGACAGGGCCTCCTACGAGCAGTACGTC. Protein: CASSPRDRASYEQYV.